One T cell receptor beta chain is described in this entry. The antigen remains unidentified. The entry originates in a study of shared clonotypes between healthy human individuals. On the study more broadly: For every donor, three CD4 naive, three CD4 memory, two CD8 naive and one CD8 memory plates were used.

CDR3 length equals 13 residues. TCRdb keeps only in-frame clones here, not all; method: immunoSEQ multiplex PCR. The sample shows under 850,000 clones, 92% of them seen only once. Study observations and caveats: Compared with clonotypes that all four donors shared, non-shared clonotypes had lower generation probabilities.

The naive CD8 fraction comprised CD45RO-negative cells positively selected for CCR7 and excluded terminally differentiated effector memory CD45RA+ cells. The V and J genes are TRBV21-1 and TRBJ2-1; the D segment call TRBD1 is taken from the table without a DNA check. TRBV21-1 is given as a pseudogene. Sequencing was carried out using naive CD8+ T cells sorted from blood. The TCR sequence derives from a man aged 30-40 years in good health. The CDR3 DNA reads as TGTGCCAGCAGCGGCCATTCCGACAATGAGCAGTTCTTC. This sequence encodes CASSGHSDNEQFF.